This TCR beta chain was sequenced in a study of blood T cell repertoires in COVID-19. Clones were read by immunoSEQ multiplex PCR, and TCRdb kept only the in-frame ones, dropping some. The sample carries fewer than 250,000 clones, over 80% recorded once. Germline assignment: CDR1 ENHRY and CDR2 SYGVKD. V was pared by 9 bases and J by 1 base, with 1 base of the junction left unmatched. The CDR3 loop spans 12 amino acids. With respect to this clone: The same CDR3 arises from other DNA sequences in this sample as well.

The J gene is TRBJ1-1, the V gene TRBV10-3; 8 bases map to TRBD1. The sample was PBMCs or T cells enriched from blood (not recorded which). This receptor was obtained from a woman in her thirties or forties who had recovered from COVID-19. The CDR3 sequence: CAIGQGNTEAFF. The CDR3 nucleotides are TGTGCCATTGGACAGGGGAACACTGAAGCTTTCTTT.